The 10 T cell receptor beta chains presented below share a single source sample, sequenced in a study of shared clonotypes between healthy human individuals. Sequencing used immunoSEQ multiplex PCR; TCRdb keeps in-frame clones, though not all of them. Of around 990,000 clones in the sample, 77% are singletons; the top ten hold roughly 0.82%. The sample taken for sequencing was memory CD4+ T cells from PBMCs. Noted subset: CD45RA-negative fraction. These receptors came from a man aged 18 to 30 in good health. Some clones in this sample may be carry-over from other donors' samples.

The V gene is TRBV7-9, the J gene TRBJ2-5; TRBD2 might be the D (7 bases). The J call may be mistaken, given a closer DNA end match to TRBJ2-7. The CDR3 is 18 amino acids. Germline CDR1 and CDR2: SEHNR and FQNEAQ (reference sequence). The CDR3 DNA reads TGTGCCAGCAGCGTTATGAAAAATCCTGGGGGGGCCCCTGGCGAGCAGTACTTC. It encodes CASSVMKNPGGAPGEQYF.

Regarding this clone: Other nucleotide sequences from this sample produce the same CDR3. This sequence joins TRBV6-1 and TRBJ2-5; tentatively, D is TRBD2 (6 bases). Germline V CDR1 and CDR2: MNHNS, SASEGT. Trimming shortened V by 3 bases and J by 5 bases, and 13 bases separated the two germline ends. The CDR3 covers 14 residues. The CDR3 sequence: CASSEGGLGETQYF. The CDR3 nucleotides read TGTGCCAGCAGTGAGGGAGGCCTGGGGGAGACCCAGTACTTC.

The chain employs TRBV4-2 and TRBJ2-3; D is perhaps TRBD1 (5 bases). The V end lost 0 bases, the J end lost 7 bases, and 11 bases lay between the germline ends. CDR3 length: 14 amino acids. Germline V CDR1 and CDR2: LGHNA, YNFKEQ. CDR3 sequence reads: CASSQDGALNTQYF. DNA for the CDR3: TGTGCCAGCAGCCAAGATGGGGCCCTAAATACGCAGTATTTT.

The chain couples TRBV7-3 to TRBJ1-2; no clear D. This CDR3 spans 14 amino acids. The V gene lost 2 bases and the J gene lost 4 bases, with 11 bases spanning the gap. The V gene's germline CDR1 is SGHTA and CDR2 FQGTGA. DNA for the CDR3: TGTGCCAGCAGCTTAGGGCCCACCATCTATGGCTACACCTTC. Protein product: CASSLGPTIYGYTF.

The V gene is TRBV7-2, the J gene TRBJ2-3; D gene ambiguous. Looked up from germline, CDR1 is SGHTA and CDR2 is FQGNSA. Between the trimmed V and J ends, which lost 5 bases and 0 bases, there was a span of 18 bases. The CDR3 length is 17 residues. CDR3 DNA: TGTGCCAGCAGCCCACGGCTGGGCGGAACTAGCACAGATACGCAGTATTTT. Protein product: CASSPRLGGTSTDTQYF. The variable domain in full, with the rest retrieved from reference TRBV7-2 and TRBJ2-3, is GAGVSQSPSNKVTEKGKDVELRCDPISGHTALYWYRQSLGQGLEFLIYFQGNSAPDKSGLPSDRFSAERTGGSVSTLTIQRTQQEDSAVYLCASSPRLGGTSTDTQYFGPGTRLTVL.

The gene calls are TRBV9 and TRBJ2-3, with TRBD2 identical over 12 bases. This CDR3 has 15 amino acids. From germline, CDR1 is SGDLS and CDR2 YYNGEE. V was clipped by 3 bases and J by 5 bases; unmatched bases: 4. CDR3 in amino acids: CASSGLAGAVDTQYF. The CDR3 DNA follows: TGTGCCAGCAGCGGACTAGCGGGAGCTGTAGATACGCAGTATTTT. Based on the CDR3 plus reference TRBV9 and TRBJ2-3, the full variable domain is DSGVTQTPKHLITATGQRVTLRCSPRSGDLSVYWYQQSLDQGLQFLIQYYNGEERAKGNILERFSAQQFPDLHSELNLSSLELGDSALYFCASSGLAGAVDTQYFGPGTRLTVL.

This clone was recorded many times. The V call is TRBV14, the J call TRBJ2-3; D remains unclear. Trimming left V 1 base short and J 8 bases short, with 4 bases between. Germline V gives CDR1 SGHDN, CDR2 FVKESK. This CDR3 has 11 amino acids. CDR3 DNA sequence: TGTGCCAGCAGCCAAGGTTTTACGCAGTATTTT. The encoded protein is CASSQGFTQYF.

Of note for this clone: The same CDR3 is also encoded by other DNA sequences in this sample. This rearrangement joins TRBV7-2 to TRBJ2-5; 8 bases fit TRBD1. CDR3 size: 14 residues. V dropped 3 bases and J dropped 2; count of bases not matched to a gene: 2. CDR1 is SGHTA, CDR2 FQGNSA, per germline. The CDR3 DNA sequence: TGTGCCAGCAGCTTCCAGGGGGCTCAAGAGACCCAGTACTTC. Amino acids: CASSFQGAQETQYF.

The chain links TRBV9 to TRBJ2-7; no definite D call. Trimming left V 5 bases short and J 5 bases short, with 17 bases between. The CDR3 runs to 14 residues. Germline V CDR1 and CDR2: SGDLS, YYNGEE. As DNA, the CDR3 is TGTGCCAGCAGTGCGGACGGTACTATTAACGAGCAGTACTTC. This gives the protein CASSADGTINEQYF.

Only one count was recorded for this clone. Other DNA sequences of this sample code for an identical CDR3. V is TRBV6-5 and J is TRBJ2-1; D gene unclear. Deletions cut 6 bases from V and 5 bases from J, with 5 bases between. This CDR3 has 11 amino acids. Germline loops: CDR1 MNHEY, CDR2 SVGAGI. In nucleotides, the CDR3 is TGTGCCAGCAGCTACCACAATGAGCAGTTCTTC. It codes for CASSYHNEQFF.